Following are 5 T cell receptor beta chains from one sample sequenced in a study of blood T cell repertoires in COVID-19. Data came from immunoSEQ multiplex PCR; TCRdb stores just in-frame clones and leaves some out. The sample consists of some 260,000 clones, approximately 85% of them appearing once. Sequenced input: peripheral blood. The receptors come from a human donor in a cohort sampled during active COVID-19.

The chain uses TRBV20-1 and TRBJ1-1; D is ambiguous. This CDR3 has 11 residues. CDR1 is DFQATT, CDR2 SNEGSKA, per germline (reference sequence). The V end was cut by 5 bases, the J end by 11 bases, with 15 bases between. The CDR3 protein is CSADARRAAFF. In nucleotides, the CDR3 is TGCAGTGCTGATGCCAGGCGTGCGGCTTTCTTT.

The V and J genes are TRBV5-1 and TRBJ2-1; the D gene is possibly TRBD2 (6 bases). V lost 4 bases to trimming and J lost 5 bases, with 22 bases between them. CDR3 length: 17 amino acids. Germline V gene data show CDR1 as SGHRS and CDR2 as YFSETQ. The CDR3 DNA sequence: TGCGCCAGCAGCCTAGCTCTCACGGCGGGGTTAGACAATGAGCAGTTCTTC. It yields the protein CASSLALTAGLDNEQFF.

The V call is TRBV20-1, the J call TRBJ2-7; D perhaps matches TRBD1 (6 bases). The CDR3 is 12 amino acids. V shed 6 bases and J shed 7 bases, with 16 bases lying between them. CDR1 is DFQATT and CDR2 is SNEGSKA in the germline V gene (reference sequence). CDR3 sequence (DNA): TGCAGTGCGAGTCGCAGGGGCCGGGAGCAGTACTTC. It encodes CSASRRGREQYF.

V and J are TRBV7-2 and TRBJ1-5; 7 nucleotides match TRBD1. The V gene's germline CDR1 is SGHTA and CDR2 FQGNSA. Germline trimming cut 5 bases from V and 3 bases from J; bases unmatched to any gene: 7. This CDR3 comprises 15 residues. CDR3: CASSLGDSINQPQHF. For the CDR3, the DNA is TGTGCCAGCAGCCTCGGGGACAGTATCAATCAGCCCCAGCATTTT.

A remark on this clone: It may be a read error: a sequence one base away is much more abundant. The sample contains more than one DNA sequence encoding this CDR3. The chain couples TRBV7-8 to TRBJ2-7; tentative D call: TRBD1 (5 bases). The CDR3 extends over 15 amino acids. CDR1 is SGHVS, CDR2 FQNEAQ, per germline. The CDR3 is CASSLIVQAAYEQYF. The CDR3 DNA reads as TGTGCCAGCAGCTTAATCGTACAGGCCGCCTATGAGCAGTACTTC.